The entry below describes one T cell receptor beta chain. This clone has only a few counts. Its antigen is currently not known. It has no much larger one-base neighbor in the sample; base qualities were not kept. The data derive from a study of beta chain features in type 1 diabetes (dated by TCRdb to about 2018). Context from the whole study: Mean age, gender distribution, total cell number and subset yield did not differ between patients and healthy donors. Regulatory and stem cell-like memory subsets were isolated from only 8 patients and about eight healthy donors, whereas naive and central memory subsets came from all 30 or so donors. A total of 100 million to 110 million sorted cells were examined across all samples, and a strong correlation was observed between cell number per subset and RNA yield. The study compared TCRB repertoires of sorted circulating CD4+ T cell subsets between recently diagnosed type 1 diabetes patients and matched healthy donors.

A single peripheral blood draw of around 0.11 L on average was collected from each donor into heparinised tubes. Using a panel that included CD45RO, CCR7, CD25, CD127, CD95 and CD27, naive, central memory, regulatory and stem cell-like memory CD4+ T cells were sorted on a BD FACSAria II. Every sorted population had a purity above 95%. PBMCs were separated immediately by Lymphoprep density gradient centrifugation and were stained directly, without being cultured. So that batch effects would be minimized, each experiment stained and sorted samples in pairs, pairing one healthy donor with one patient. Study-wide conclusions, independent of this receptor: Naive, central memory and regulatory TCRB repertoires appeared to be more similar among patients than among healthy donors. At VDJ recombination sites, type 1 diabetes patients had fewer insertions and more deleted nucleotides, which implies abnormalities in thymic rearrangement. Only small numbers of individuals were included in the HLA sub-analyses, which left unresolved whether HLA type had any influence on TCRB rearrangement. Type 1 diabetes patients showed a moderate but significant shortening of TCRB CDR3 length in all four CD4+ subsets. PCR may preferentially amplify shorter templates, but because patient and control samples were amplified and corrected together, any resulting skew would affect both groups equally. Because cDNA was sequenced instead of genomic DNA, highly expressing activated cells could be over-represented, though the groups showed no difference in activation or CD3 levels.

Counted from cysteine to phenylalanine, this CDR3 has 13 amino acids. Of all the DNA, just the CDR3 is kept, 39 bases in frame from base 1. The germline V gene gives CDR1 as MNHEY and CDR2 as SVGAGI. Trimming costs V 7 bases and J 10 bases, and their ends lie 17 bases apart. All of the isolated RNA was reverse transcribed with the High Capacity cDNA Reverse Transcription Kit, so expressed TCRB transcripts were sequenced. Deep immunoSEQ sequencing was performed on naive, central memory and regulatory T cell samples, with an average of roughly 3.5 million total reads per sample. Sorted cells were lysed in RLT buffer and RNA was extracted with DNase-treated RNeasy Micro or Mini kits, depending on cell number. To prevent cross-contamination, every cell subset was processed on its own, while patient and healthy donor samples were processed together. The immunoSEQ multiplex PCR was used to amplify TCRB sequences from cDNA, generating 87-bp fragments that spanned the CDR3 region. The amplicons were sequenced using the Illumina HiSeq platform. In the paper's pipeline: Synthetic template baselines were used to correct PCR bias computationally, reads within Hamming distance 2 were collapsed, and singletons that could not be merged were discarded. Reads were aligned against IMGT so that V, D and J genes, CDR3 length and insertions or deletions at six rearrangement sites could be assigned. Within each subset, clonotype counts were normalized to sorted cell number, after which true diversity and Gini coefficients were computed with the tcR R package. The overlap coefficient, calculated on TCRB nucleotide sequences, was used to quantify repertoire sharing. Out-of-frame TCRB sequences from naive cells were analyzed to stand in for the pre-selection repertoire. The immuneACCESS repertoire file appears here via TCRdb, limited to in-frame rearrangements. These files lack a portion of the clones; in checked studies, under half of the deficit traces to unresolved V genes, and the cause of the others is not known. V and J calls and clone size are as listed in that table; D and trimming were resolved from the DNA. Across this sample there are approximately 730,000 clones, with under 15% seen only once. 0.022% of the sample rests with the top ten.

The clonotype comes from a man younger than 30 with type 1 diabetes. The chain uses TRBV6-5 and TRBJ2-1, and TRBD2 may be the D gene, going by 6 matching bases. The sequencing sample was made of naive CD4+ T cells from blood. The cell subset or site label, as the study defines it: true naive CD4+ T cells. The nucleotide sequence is TGTGCCAGCAACCCCTGGGGCGGGGTCGAGCAGTTCTTC. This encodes CASNPWGGVEQFF.